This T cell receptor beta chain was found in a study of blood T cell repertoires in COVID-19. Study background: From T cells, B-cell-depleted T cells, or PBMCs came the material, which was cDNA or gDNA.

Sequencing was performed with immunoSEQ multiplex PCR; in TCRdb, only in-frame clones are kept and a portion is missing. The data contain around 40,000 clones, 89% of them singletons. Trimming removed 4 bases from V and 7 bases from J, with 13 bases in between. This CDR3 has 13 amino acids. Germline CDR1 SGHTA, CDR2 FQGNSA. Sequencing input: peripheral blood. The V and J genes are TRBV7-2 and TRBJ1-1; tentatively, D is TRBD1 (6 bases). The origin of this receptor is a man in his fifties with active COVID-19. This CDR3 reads CASSSITGIEAFF. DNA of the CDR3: TGTGCCAGCAGCTCAATTACAGGGATTGAAGCTTTCTTT.